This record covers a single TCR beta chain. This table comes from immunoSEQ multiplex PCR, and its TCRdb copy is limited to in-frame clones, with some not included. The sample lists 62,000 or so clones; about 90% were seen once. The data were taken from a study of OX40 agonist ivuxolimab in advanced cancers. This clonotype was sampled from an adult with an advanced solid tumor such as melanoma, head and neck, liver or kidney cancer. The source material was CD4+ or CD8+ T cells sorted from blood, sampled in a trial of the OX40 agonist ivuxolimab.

CDR3 loop: CASSPPPWRDYGYTF. The DNA of the CDR3 is TGTGCCAGCAGCCCGCCCCCTTGGAGGGACTATGGCTACACCTTC. This chain joins TRBV7-2 and TRBJ1-2; no definite D call. Germline V gene data show CDR1 as SGHTA and CDR2 as FQGNSA. The CDR3 runs 15 residues. The ends were cut back, 5 bases at V and 3 bases at J, with 16 bases in the middle.